This TCR beta chain originates from a study of blood T cell repertoires in COVID-19. Whole-study context: T cells, B-cell-depleted T cells, or PBMCs provided the cDNA or gDNA that served as material.

J gave up 3 bases and V 1 base, and 4 bases lay outside the gene matches. This CDR3 is built from 15 residues. Germline CDR1 LGHNA, CDR2 YNFKEQ. Assay used: immunoSEQ multiplex PCR; TCRdb lists only in-frame clones, some missing. The table shows some 140,000 clones, with roughly 85% occurring only once. The TCR sequence derives from a man aged 55 to 70 with acute or convalescent COVID-19. Sequenced: peripheral blood. The chain carries TRBV4-2 and TRBJ2-7; 9 bases agree with TRBD2. The CDR3 coding sequence is TGTGCCAGCAGCCAAGTGTCAGCGGGAGGCTACGAGCAGTACTTC. It specifies CASSQVSAGGYEQYF.